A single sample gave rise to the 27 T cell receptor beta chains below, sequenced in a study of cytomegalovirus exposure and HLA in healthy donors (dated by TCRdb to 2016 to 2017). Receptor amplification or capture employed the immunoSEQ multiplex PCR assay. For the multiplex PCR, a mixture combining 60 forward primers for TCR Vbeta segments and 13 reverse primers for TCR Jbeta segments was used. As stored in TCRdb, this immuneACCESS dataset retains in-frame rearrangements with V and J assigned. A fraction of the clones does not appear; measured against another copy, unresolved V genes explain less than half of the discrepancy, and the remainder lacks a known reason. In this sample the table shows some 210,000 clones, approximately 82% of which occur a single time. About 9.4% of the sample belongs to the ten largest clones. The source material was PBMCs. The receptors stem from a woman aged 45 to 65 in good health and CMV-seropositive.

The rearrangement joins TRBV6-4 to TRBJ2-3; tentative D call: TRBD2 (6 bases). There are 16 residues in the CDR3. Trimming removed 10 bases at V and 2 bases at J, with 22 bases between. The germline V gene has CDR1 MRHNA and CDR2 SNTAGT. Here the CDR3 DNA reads TGTGCCAACACGGACCTAGGGACTCCCGACACAGATACGCAGTATTTT. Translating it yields CANTDLGTPDTDTQYF.

The CDR3 bases are TGTGCCAGCGCCGGGGGGGGAAACATTCAGTACTTC. Encoded protein: CASAGGGNIQYF. This chain uses TRBV7-8 with TRBJ2-4, with TRBD2 matching 8 bases. Germline values: CDR1 SGHVS, CDR2 FQNEAQ. This CDR3 contains 12 residues. Trimming removed 8 bases from V and 6 bases from J; junction bases left unmatched: 3.

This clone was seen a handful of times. CDR3 DNA sequence: TGTGCCAGTAGTCGGATGACAGGGCCAAATGAAAAACTGTTTTTT. Translated, it gives CASSRMTGPNEKLFF. The chain combines TRBV19 with TRBJ1-4; 7 nucleotides match TRBD1. Germline assignment: CDR1 LNHDA and CDR2 SQIVND (reference sequence). The V and J ends lost 5 bases and 5 bases, in that order; junction bases with no gene match: 8. The CDR3 consists of 15 residues.

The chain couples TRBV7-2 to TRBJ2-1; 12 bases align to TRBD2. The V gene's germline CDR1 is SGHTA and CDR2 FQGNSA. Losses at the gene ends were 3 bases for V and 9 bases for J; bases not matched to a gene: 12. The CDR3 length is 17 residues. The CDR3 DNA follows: TGTGCCAGCAGCTTCAAAAGGACTAGCGGGGTGGAAGCTGAGCAGTTCTTC. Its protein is CASSFKRTSGVEAEQFF.

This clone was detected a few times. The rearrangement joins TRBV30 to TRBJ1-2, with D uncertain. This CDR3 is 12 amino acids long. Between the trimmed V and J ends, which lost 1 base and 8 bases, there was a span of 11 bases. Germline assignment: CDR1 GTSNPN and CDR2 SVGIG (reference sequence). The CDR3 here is CAWSGWSGGYTF. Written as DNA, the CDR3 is TGTGCCTGGAGTGGGTGGAGTGGAGGCTACACCTTC.

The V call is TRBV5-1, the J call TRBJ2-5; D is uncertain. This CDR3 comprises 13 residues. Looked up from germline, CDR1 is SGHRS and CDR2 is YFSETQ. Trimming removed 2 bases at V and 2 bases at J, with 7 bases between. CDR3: CASSLEKQETQYF. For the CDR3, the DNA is TGCGCCAGCAGCTTAGAGAAACAAGAGACCCAGTACTTC.

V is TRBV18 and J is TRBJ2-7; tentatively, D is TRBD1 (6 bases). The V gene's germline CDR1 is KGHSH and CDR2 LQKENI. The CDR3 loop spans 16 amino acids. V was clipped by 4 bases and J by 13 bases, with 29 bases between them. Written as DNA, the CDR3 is TGTGCCAGCTCACGTGACACTACGGACACCGGGGCAGGGGCCTACTTC. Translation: CASSRDTTDTGAGAYF. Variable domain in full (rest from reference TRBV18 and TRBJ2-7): NAGVMQNPRHLVRRRGQEARLRCSPMKGHSHVYWYRQLPEEGLKFMVYLQKENIIDESGMPKERFSAEFPKEGPSILRIQQVVRGDSAAYFCASSRDTTDTGAGAYFGPGTRLTVT.

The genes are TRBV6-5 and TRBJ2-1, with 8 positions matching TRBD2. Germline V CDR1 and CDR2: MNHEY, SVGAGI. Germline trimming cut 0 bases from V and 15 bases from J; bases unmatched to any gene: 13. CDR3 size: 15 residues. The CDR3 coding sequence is TGTGCCAGCAGTTACTCCCGCGGGGCGGGGGGTCGAAGGTTCTTC. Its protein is CASSYSRGAGGRRFF.

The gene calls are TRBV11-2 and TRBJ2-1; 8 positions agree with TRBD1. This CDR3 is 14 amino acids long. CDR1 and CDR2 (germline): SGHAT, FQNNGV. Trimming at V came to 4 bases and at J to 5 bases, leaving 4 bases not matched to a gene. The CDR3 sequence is CASSSDRVNNEQFF. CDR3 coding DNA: TGTGCCAGCAGCTCGGACAGGGTGAACAATGAGCAGTTCTTC.

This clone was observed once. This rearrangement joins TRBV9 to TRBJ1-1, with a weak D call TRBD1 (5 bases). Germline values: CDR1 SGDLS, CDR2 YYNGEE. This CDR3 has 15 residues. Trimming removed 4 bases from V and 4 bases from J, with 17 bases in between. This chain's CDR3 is CASSPSLVGGTEAFF. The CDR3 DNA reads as TGTGCCAGCAGCCCATCCCTTGTCGGGGGCACTGAAGCTTTCTTT.

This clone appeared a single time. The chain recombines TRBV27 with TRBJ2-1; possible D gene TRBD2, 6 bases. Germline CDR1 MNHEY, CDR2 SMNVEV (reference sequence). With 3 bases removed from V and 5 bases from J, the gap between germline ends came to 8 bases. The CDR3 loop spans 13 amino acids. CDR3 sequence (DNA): TGTGCCAGCAGTTTGCGGGGAAACAATGAGCAGTTCTTC. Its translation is CASSLRGNNEQFF.

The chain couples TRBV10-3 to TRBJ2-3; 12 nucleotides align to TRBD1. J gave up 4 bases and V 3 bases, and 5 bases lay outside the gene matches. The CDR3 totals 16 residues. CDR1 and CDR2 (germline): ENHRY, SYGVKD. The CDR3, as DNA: TGTGCCATCAGTGAATGGCGGGACAGGGGGCCAGATACGCAGTATTTT. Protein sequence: CAISEWRDRGPDTQYF.

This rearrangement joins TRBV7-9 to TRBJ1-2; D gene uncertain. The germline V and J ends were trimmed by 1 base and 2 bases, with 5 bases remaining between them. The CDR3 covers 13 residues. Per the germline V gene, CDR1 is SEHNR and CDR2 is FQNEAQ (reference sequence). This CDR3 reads CASSLGENYGYTF. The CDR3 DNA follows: TGTGCCAGCAGCTTAGGGGAGAACTATGGCTACACCTTC.

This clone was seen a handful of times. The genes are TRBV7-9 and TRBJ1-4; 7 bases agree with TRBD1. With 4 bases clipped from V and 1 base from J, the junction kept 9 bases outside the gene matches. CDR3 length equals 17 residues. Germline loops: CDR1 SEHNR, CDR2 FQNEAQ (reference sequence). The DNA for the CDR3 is TGTGCCAGCAGCTCGCAGGGGGGCTTTTTAACTAATGAAAAACTGTTTTTT. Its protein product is CASSSQGGFLTNEKLFF.

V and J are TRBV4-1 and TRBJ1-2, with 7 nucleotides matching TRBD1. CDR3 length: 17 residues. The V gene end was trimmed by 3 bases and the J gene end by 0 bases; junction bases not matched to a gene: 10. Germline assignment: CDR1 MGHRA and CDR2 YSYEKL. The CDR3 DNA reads TGCGCCAGCAGCCAGCCCTTGACAGGGCGGTCTAACTATGGCTACACCTTC. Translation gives CASSQPLTGRSNYGYTF.

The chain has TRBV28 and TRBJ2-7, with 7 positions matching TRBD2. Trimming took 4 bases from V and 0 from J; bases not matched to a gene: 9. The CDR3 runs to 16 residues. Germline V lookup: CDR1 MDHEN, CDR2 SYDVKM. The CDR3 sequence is CASSSGVGGSSYEQYF. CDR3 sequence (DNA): TGTGCCAGCAGTTCCGGGGTGGGGGGGAGCTCCTACGAGCAGTACTTC.

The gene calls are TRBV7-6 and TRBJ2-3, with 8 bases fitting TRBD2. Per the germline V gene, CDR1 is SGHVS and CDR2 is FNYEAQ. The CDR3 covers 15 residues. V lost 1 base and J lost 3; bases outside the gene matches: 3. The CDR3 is CASSLVGGGTDTQYF. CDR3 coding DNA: TGTGCCAGCAGCTTAGTCGGCGGGGGGACAGATACGCAGTATTTT. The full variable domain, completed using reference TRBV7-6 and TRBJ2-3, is GAGVSQSPRYKVTKRGQDVALRCDPISGHVSLYWYRQALGQGPEFLTYFNYEAQQDKSGLPNDRFSAERPEGSISTLTIQRTEQRDSAMYRCASSLVGGGTDTQYFGPGTRLTVL.

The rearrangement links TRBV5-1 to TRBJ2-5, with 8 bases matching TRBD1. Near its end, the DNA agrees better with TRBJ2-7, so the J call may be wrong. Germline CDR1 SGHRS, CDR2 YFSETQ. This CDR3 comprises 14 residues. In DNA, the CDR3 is TGCGCCAGCAGCTTGGTACAGGGGGAGACCGAGCAGTACTTC. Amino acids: CASSLVQGETEQYF.

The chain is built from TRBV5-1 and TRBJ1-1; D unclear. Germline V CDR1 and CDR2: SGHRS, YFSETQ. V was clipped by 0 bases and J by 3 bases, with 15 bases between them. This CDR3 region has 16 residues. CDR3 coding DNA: TGCGCCAGCAGCTTGGCCGCGGGTAGGGTAGACACTGAAGCTTTCTTT. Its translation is CASSLAAGRVDTEAFF. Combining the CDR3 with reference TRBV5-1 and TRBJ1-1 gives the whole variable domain KAGVTQTPRYLIKTRGQQVTLSCSPISGHRSVSWYQQTPGQGLQFLFEYFSETQRNKGNFPGRFSGRQFSNSRSEMNVSTLELGDSALYLCASSLAAGRVDTEAFFGQGTRLTVV.

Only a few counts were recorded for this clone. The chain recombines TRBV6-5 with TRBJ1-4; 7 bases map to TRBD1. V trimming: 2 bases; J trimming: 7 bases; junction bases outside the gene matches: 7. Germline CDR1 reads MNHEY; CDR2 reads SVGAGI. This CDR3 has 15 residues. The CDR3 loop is CASSYQGGVGEKLFF. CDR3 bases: TGTGCCAGCAGTTACCAGGGGGGCGTGGGTGAAAAACTGTTTTTT.

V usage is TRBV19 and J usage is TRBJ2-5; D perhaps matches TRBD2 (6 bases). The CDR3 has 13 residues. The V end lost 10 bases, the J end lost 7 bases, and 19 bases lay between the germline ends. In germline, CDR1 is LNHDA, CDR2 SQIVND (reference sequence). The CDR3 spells CATRDSPLGTQYF. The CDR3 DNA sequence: TGTGCCACACGGGACTCGCCGTTGGGGACCCAGTACTTC.

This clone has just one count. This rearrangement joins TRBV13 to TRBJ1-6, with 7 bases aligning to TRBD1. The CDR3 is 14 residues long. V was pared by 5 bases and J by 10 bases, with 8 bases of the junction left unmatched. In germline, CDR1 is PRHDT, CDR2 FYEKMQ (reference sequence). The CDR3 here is CASSLKTGWSPLHF. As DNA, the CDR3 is TGTGCCAGCAGCCTCAAGACAGGGTGGTCACCCCTCCACTTT. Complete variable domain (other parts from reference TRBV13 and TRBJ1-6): AAGVIQSPRHLIKEKRETATLKCYPIPRHDTVYWYQQGPGQDPQFLISFYEKMQSDKGSIPDRFSAQQFSDYHSELNMSSLELGDSALYFCASSLKTGWSPLHFGNGTRLTVT.

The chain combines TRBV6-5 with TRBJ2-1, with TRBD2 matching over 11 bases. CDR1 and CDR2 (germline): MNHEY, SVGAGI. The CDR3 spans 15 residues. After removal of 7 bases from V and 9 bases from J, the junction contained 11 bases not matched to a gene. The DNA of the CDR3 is TGTGCCAGCATTAATCTAGCGGGGGGCCGGGGTGAGCAGTTCTTC. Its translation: CASINLAGGRGEQFF.

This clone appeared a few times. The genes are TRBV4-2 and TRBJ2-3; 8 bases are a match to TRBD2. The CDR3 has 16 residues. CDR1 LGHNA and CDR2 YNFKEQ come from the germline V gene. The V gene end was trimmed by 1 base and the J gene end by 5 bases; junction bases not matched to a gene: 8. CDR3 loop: CASSQAGGGGRDTQYF. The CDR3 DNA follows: TGTGCCAGCAGCCAAGCCGGGGGGGGAGGTAGAGATACGCAGTATTTT.

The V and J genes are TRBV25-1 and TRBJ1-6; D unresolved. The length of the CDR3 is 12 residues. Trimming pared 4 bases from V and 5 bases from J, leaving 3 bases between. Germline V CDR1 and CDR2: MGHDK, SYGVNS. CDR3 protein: CASSVNNSPLHF. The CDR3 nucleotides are TGTGCCAGCAGTGTCAATAATTCACCCCTCCACTTT.

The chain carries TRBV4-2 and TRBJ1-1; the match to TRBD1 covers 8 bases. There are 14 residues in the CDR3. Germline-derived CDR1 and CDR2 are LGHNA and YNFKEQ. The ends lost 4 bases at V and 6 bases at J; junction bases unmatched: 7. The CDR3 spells CASSPGTGRSEAFF. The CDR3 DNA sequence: TGTGCCAGCAGCCCCGGGACAGGAAGGTCTGAAGCTTTCTTT.

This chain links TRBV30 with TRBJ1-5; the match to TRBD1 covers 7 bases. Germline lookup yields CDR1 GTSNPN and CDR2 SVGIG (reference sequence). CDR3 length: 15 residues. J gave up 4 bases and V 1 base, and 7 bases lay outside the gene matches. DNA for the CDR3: TGTGCCTGGAGTGCCGGGACAGCCTATAATCAGCCCCAGCATTTT. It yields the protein CAWSAGTAYNQPQHF.